This TCR beta chain was recorded in a study of cytomegalovirus exposure and HLA in healthy donors. CDR3 length: 14 residues. Trimming shortened V by 4 bases and J by 0 bases, and 9 bases separated the two germline ends. The germline gives CDR1 KGHSH, CDR2 LQKENI. Both 60 Vbeta primers and 13 Jbeta primers went into the PCR. Produced via immunoSEQ multiplex PCR; TCRdb's table is partial and in-frame only. This table holds fewer than 150,000 clones, around 70% found once. The sequencing input was PBMCs. The rearrangement uses TRBV18 and TRBJ1-1; D is ambiguous. This TCR was sampled from a woman aged 45-60 years in good health and CMV-seropositive. CDR3 loop: CASSQVPVNTEAFF. The CDR3 nucleotides read TGTGCCAGCTCACAAGTCCCAGTGAACACTGAAGCTTTCTTT.